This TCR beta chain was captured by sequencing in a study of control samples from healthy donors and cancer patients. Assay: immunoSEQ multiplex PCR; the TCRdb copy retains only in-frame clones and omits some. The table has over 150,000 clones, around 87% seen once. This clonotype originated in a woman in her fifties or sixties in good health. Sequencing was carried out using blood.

CDR3 in DNA: TGTGCCAGCAGTCCCAGGGACGTAGCGTACGAGCAGTACTTC. Protein: CASSPRDVAYEQYF. This rearrangement joins TRBV2 to TRBJ2-7; either TRBD1 or TRBD2 may supply D (5 bases each). Germline values: CDR1 SNHLY, CDR2 FYNNEI. Trimming removed 5 bases at V and 4 bases at J, with 15 bases between. The length of the CDR3 is 14 residues.